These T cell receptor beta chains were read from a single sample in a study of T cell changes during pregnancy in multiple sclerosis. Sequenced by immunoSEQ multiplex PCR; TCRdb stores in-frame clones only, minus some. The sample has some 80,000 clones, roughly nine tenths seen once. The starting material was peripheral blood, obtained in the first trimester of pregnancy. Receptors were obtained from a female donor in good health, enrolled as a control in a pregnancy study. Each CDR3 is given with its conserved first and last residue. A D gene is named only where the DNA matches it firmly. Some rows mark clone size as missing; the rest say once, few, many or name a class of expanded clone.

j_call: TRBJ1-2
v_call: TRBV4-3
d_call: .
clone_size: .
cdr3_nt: TGCGCCAGCAGCCAGGGGAGGGACCATGGCTACACCTTC
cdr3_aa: CASSQGRDHGYTF

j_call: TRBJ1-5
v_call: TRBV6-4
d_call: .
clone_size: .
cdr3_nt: TGTGCCAGCAGTGCACGGGGCAATCAGCCCCAGCATTTT
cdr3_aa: CASSARGNQPQHF

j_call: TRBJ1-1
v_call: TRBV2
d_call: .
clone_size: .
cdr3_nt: TGTGCCAGCAGTGCTACAGGGCTTACTGAAGCTTTCTTT
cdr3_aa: CASSATGLTEAFF

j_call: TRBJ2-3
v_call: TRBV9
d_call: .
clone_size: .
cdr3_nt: TGTGCCAGCAGCGTAGGGCGGGGTCTTGTAGATACGCAGTATTTT
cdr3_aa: CASSVGRGLVDTQYF

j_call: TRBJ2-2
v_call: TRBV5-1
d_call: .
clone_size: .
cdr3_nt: TGCGCCAGCAGCCCCGGCCGACAAGGGGGCACCGGGGAGCTGTTTTTT
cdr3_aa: CASSPGRQGGTGELFF

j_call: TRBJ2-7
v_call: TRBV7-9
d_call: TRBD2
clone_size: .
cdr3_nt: TGTGCCAGCAGCTTAGGTCCGGGACAGCAACTAGCGGGCAGGAAAGAGCAGTACTTC
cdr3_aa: CASSLGPGQQLAGRKEQYF

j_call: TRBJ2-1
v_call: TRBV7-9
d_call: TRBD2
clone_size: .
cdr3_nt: TGTGCCAGCAGCGTAACTAGCGGGGGGGCTAGAGACAATGAGCAGTTCTTC
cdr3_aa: CASSVTSGGARDNEQFF

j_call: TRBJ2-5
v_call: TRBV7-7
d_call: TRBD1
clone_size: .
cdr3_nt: TGTGCCAGCAGCCCAGGGGGAGAGGAGTGGGAGACCCAGTACTTC
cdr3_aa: CASSPGGEEWETQYF

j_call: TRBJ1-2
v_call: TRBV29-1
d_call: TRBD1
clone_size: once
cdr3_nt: TGCAGCGCTTATGTGACAGGGAACTATGGCTACACCTTC
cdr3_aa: CSAYVTGNYGYTF

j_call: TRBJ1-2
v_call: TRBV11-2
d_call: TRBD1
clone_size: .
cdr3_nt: TGTGCCAGCAGCTTATCCGAACAGGGGCACTATGGCTACACCTTC
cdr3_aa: CASSLSEQGHYGYTF

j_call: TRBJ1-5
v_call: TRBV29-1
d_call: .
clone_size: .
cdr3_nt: TGCATCACGGTGGGGAGGAATCAGCCCCAGCATTTT
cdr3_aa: CITVGRNQPQHF

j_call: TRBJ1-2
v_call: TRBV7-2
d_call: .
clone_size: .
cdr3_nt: TGTGCCAGCAGCTCCTCGGCGGGGTTGGGTGGCTACACCTTC
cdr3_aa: CASSSSAGLGGYTF

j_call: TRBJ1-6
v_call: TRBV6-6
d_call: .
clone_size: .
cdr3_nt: TGTGCCAGCAGGAGCGGGACCTCCTATAATTCACCCCTCCACTTT
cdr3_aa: CASRSGTSYNSPLHF

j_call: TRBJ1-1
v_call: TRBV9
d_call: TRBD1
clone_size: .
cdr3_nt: TGTGCCAGCAGCGACGGGACAGGGTTTATGAACACTGAAGCTTTCTTT
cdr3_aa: CASSDGTGFMNTEAFF

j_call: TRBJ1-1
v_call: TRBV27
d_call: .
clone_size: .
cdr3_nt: TGTGCCAGCAGTTTTTCTTCGGGTTCGACTGAAGCTTTCTTT
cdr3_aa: CASSFSSGSTEAFF

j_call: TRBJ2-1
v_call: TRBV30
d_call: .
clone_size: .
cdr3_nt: TGTGCCTGGAGTAGGATGGGAGTCTCCTACAATGAGCAGTTCTTC
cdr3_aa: CAWSRMGVSYNEQFF

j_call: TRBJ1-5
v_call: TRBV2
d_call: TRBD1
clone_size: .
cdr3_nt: TGTGCCAGCAGTGAATGGGGACAGAGCAATCAGCCCCAGCATTTT
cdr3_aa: CASSEWGQSNQPQHF

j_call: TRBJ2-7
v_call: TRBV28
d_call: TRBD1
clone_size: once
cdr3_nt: TGTGCCAGCAATTGGGACAGTTCCTACGAGCAGTACTTC
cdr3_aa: CASNWDSSYEQYF

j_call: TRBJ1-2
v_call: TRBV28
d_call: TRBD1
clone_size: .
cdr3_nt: TGTGCCAGCAGTTCATCCGGGACAGGGGGACTCTATGGCTACACCTTC
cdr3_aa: CASSSSGTGGLYGYTF

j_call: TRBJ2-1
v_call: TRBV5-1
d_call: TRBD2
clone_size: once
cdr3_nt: TGCGCCAGCAGCTTGGGACTAGCGGGGTTCGATGAGCAGTTCTTC
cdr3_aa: CASSLGLAGFDEQFF

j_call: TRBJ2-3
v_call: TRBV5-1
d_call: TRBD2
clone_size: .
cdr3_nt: TGCGCCAGCGGGTTTCGTAGCGGGTCAGATACGCAGTATTTT
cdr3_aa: CASGFRSGSDTQYF

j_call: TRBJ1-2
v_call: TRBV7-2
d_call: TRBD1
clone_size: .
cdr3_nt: TGTGCCAGCAGCATCCGGGACAGGGAGTATTACTATGGCTACACCTTC
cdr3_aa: CASSIRDREYYYGYTF